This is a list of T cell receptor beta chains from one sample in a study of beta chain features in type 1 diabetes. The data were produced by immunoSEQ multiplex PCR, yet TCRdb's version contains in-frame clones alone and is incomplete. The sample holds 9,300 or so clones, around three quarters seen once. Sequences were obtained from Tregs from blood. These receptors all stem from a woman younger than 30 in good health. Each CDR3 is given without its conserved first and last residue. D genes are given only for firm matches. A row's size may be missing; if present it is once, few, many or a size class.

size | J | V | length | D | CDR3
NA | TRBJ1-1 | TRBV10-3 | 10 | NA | AIRQGYTEAF
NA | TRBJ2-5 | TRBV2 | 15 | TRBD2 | ASREGTSGRWTETQY
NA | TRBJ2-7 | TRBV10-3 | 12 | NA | AISESLAAYEQY
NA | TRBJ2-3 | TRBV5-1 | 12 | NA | ASTSGQPRDTQY
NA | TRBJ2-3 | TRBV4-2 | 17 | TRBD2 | ASSQWTSGRADGTDTQY
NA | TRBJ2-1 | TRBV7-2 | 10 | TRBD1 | ASRRQGSEQF
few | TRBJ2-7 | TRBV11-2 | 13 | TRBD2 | ASSLVSGDTYEQY
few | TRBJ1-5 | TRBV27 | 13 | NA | ASSLIGGLNQPQH
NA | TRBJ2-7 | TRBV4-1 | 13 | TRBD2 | ASSHRAGRRYEQY
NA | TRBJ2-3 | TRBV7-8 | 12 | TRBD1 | ASSSRQGTDTQY
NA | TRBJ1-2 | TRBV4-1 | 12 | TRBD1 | ASGNRGGNYGYT
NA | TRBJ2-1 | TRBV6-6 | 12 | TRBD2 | ASRITGGANEQF
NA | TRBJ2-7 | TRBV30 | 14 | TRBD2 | AWSPLSGGARYEQY
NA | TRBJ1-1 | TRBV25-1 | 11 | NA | ASSARVNTEAF
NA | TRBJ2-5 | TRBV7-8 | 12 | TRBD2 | ASSVWTRQETQY
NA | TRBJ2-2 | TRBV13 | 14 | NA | ASSLTGLEPTGELF
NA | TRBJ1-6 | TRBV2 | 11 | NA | ASSESEISPLH
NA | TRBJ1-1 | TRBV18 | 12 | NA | ASSPLRGNTEAF
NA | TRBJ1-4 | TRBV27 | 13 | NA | ASSFSGRGREKLF
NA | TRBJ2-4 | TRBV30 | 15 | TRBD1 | AWSGIRDSSAKNIQY
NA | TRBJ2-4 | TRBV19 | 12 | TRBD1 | ASSEGTGGDIQY
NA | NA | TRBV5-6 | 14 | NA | ASSLDWRLSAYEQY
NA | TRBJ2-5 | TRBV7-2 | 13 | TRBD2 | ASSLGLAGTETQY
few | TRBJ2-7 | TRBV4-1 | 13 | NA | ASSQAWTGYYEQY
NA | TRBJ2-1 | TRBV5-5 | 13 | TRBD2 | ASSLVGTSIREQF
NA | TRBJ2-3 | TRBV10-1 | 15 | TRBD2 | ASSVGSGRTGTDTQY
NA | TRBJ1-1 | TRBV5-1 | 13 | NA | ASSLGQGRNTEAF
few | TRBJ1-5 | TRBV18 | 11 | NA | ASSPPPGQPQH
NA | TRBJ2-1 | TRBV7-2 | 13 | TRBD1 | ASSLGGQGVNEQF
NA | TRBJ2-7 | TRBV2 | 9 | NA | ASTRGYEQY
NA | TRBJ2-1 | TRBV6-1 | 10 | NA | ASSDSYNEQF
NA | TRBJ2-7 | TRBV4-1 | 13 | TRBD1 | ASSLRTGGIYEQY
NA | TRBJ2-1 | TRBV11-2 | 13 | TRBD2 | ASSSRLARGYEQF
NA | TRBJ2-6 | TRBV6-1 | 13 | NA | ASRRYLSGANVLT
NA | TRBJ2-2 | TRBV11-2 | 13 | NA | ASSLRGGMAGELF
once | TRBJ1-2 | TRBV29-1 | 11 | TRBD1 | SASGTGSYGYT
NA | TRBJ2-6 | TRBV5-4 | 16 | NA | ASSLFQGYLSGANVLT
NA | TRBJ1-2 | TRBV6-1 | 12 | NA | ASRAADSNYGYT
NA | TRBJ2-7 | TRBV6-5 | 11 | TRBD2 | ASRIAGGGEQY
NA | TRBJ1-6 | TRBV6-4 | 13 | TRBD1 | ASSYTGDDNSPLH
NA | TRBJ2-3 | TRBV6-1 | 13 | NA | ASTMEKNGADTQY
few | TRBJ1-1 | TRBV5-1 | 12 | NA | ASSPDNRERYPF